The 6 T cell receptor beta chains below come from one sample, sequenced in a study of T cells in Graves' hyperthyroidism and ophthalmopathy. It was RNA transcripts that yielded the amplified TCR beta CDR3 regions. The HTBI primer set was used in a first-round RT-PCR of the TCR CDR3. TCRdb reanalysed the multiplex PCR reads using MiXCR and keeps one entry per CDR3 protein. Among some 720,000 distinct CDR3 sequences listed, roughly 15% were seen once. Specimen: blood. The receptor set was obtained from a man aged 18 to 35 with Graves' hyperthyroidism.

This clonotype was seen repeatedly, ten times or more. The chain couples TRBV6-2 or TRBV6-3 to TRBJ2-7, with D perhaps given as TRBD1 or TRBD2 (5 bases each). Germline V gene lookup returns CDR1 MNHEY and CDR2 SVGEGT. V gave up 5 bases and J gave up 2 bases, with 19 bases separating them. This CDR3 region has 16 residues. CDR3 amino acids: CASSRVGVSIPYEQYF. CDR3 nucleotide sequence: TGTGCCAGCAGTAGGGTGGGGGTGAGTATCCCCTACGAGCAGTACTTC.

This clonotype was picked up many times. The V gene is TRBV27, the J gene TRBJ2-3, with TRBD2 matching 9 bases. CDR3 length: 15 residues. Losses at the gene ends were 5 bases for V and 7 bases for J; bases not matched to a gene: 10. CDR1 is MNHEY, CDR2 SMNVEV, per germline (reference sequence). CDR3 DNA sequence: TGTGCCAGCAGTGCCCCCCGGCGGGAGGGTTATACGCAGTATTTT. As protein: CASSAPRREGYTQYF.

Concerning this clonotype: The junction does not match germline at one end; this may be a read error. The chain carries TRBV5-4 and TRBJ2-1; a possible D gene is TRBD2 (5 bases). The germline gives CDR1 SGHNT, CDR2 YYREEE (reference sequence). CDR3 length: 13 amino acids. CDR3 sequence (DNA): TGTGCCAGCAGTTTGGACTTAAACAATGAGCAGTTCTTC. As protein: CASSLDLNNEQFF.

In its sample, this clonotype was seen many times. The chain uses TRBV9 and TRBJ1-1; TRBD1 might be the D (6 bases). Germline loops: CDR1 SGDLS, CDR2 YYNGEE. Trimming took off 3 bases at V and 2 bases at J, with 14 bases between the two ends. This CDR3 is 15 amino acids long. In nucleotides, the CDR3 is TGTGCCAGCAGCGGGGGGCCGGGTCCCAACACTGAAGCTTTCTTT. Its protein product is CASSGGPGPNTEAFF.

This clonotype was seen repeatedly, ten times or more. The chain combines TRBV28 with TRBJ2-5; D may correspond to TRBD1 or TRBD2 (6 bases each). Germline CDR1 and CDR2: MDHEN and SYDVKM. The CDR3 has 15 residues. V was clipped by 5 bases and J by 5 bases, with 18 bases between them. CDR3 sequence: CASSTGTHYGETQYF. The CDR3 DNA reads TGTGCCAGCAGTACAGGGACTCACTATGGGGAGACCCAGTACTTC.

V usage is TRBV19 and J usage is TRBJ2-7, with TRBD1 matching over 12 bases. There are 15 residues in the CDR3. J was trimmed by 4 bases and V by 6 bases; bases with no gene match: 7. From germline, CDR1 is LNHDA and CDR2 SQIVND (reference sequence). CDR3 amino acids: CASSTGTGGKYEQYF. The CDR3 nucleotides are TGTGCCAGTAGCACTGGGACAGGGGGCAAATACGAGCAGTACTTC.